This T cell receptor beta chain came from a study of beta chain features in type 1 diabetes listed by TCRdb under 2018. Looking at the study overall: Patients and healthy donors did not differ in mean age, gender distribution, total cell number or subset yield. A total of under 140,000,000 sorted cells were examined across all samples, and the number of cells per subset was strongly correlated with RNA yield. In the study, recently diagnosed type 1 diabetes patients and matched healthy donors were compared on the TCRB repertoires of their sorted circulating CD4+ T cell subsets. Regulatory and stem cell-like memory subsets were obtained from only 8 patients and about eight healthy donors, while naive and central memory subsets were obtained from all 28 donors. The paper as a whole reports these results and caveats: Sequencing cDNA rather than genomic DNA could over-represent highly expressing activated cells, although activation and CD3 levels did not differ between groups. HLA sub-analyses involved small numbers of individuals, so any influence of HLA type on TCRB rearrangement remained unresolved. Type 1 diabetes patients showed a moderate but significant shortening of TCRB CDR3 length in all four CD4+ subsets. At VDJ recombination sites, patients with type 1 diabetes made fewer insertions and deleted more nucleotides, a pattern implying thymic rearrangement abnormalities. PCR may preferentially amplify shorter templates, but because patient and control samples were amplified and corrected together, any resulting skew would affect both groups equally. Naive, central memory and regulatory TCRB repertoires appeared to be more alike among patients than among healthy donors.

This clone was counted many times. Its antigen remains unidentified. No base-level quality is on record; no much larger clone is a single base apart. All of the isolated RNA was reverse transcribed with the High Capacity cDNA Reverse Transcription Kit, so expressed TCRB transcripts were sequenced. Deep immunoSEQ sequencing was applied to naive, central memory and regulatory T cell samples, giving an average of roughly 3.5 million total reads per sample. Sorted cells were lysed in RLT buffer and RNA was extracted with DNase-treated RNeasy Micro or Mini kits, depending on cell number. To prevent cross-contamination, each cell subset was processed individually, whereas patient and healthy donor samples were processed jointly. The immunoSEQ multiplex PCR was used to amplify TCRB sequences from cDNA, yielding 87-bp fragments that span the CDR3 region. Sequencing of the amplicons was performed on the Illumina HiSeq platform. The study's own analysis went as follows. Synthetic template baselines were used to correct PCR bias computationally, reads within Hamming distance 2 were collapsed together, and singletons that could not be merged were discarded. Reads were aligned to IMGT to assign V, D and J genes, CDR3 length, and insertions or deletions at six rearrangement sites. Within each subset, clonotype counts were normalized to sorted cell number, and only after that were true diversity and Gini coefficients computed with the tcR R package. The overlap coefficient, calculated on TCRB nucleotide sequences, was used to quantify repertoire sharing. As stored in TCRdb, this immuneACCESS dataset retains in-frame rearrangements with V and J assigned. A fraction of the clones does not appear; measured against another copy, unresolved V genes explain less than half of the discrepancy, and the remainder lacks a known reason. For V, J and clone size, that table is used; D and trimming come from the DNA. The sample data list more than 300,000 clones, and around 8% of these were observed just once. Less than 0.45% of the sample lies in the top ten.

Each donor gave one peripheral blood draw, about 100 mL on average, collected into heparinised tubes. Using a panel that included CD45RO, CCR7, CD25, CD127, CD95 and CD27, naive, central memory, regulatory and stem cell-like memory CD4+ T cells were sorted on a BD FACSAria II. All sorted populations exceeded 95% purity. Right away, PBMCs were isolated by Lymphoprep density gradient centrifugation and were stained directly, with no culture step. Samples were stained and sorted in pairs, with one healthy donor and one patient per experiment, so that batch effects were minimized. In the germline V gene, CDR1 corresponds to SNHLY and CDR2 to FYNNEI. V gives up 7 bases and J gives up 3 bases, and the segment between their germline ends measures 10 bases. There are 13 amino acids in the CDR3, from cysteine to phenylalanine inclusive. The only DNA kept is the CDR3, 39 bases in frame from the first base.

This receptor was obtained from a young woman in good health. The chain joins TRBV2 to TRBJ1-5, with a tentative D gene TRBD1 over 6 matching bases. Sequencing was done on a sample of central memory CD4+ T cells from blood. In nucleotides, the sequence is TGTGCCAGCACAGACAGGTTCAATCAGCCCCAGCATTTT. Translated, this is CASTDRFNQPQHF.